The following is a T cell receptor beta chain sequence with its context. What it binds is unknown. This record belongs to a study of cytomegalovirus exposure and HLA in healthy donors. Study-level results: The dataset shows that most TCR sequences were rare, while some public TCRs occurred in many donors. Listed as cytomegalovirus-associated were 150 to 200 TCR beta chains.

Deletions cut 3 bases from V and 5 bases from J, with 13 bases between. The CDR3 runs 14 residues. Germline CDR1 reads KGHSH; CDR2 reads LQKENI. These donors, healthy bone marrow donors, were studied. PCR primers comprised 60 Vbeta and 13 Jbeta primers. Here immunoSEQ multiplex PCR was the method, and the copy in TCRdb shows in-frame clones only, minus some. The table lists approximately 280,000 clones, about 87% of them singletons. This chain links TRBV18 with TRBJ1-1, with a weak D call TRBD1 (6 bases). The sequence was collected from a woman under 30 in good health and CMV-seronegative. Sequencing was carried out using PBMCs. The CDR3 protein is CASSPRQGKTEAFF. CDR3 coding DNA: TGTGCCAGCTCACCCCGGCAGGGGAAGACTGAAGCTTTCTTT.